What follows are 9 T cell receptor beta chains derived from one specimen sequenced in a study of tissue T cells after allogeneic stem cell transplantation. Repertoires were generated with immunoSEQ multiplex PCR, while TCRdb's copy carries only in-frame clones and drops some. The table lists 4,000 to 6,000 clones, 69% of them singletons. Sequencing was performed on duodenal tissue, taken at autopsy. These receptors were taken from a female patient between 18 and 55 years old with steroid-refractory graft-versus-host disease after an allogeneic stem cell transplant. Some T cells may be provided by the graft donor.

The chain is built from TRBV29-1 and TRBJ1-3; 9 nucleotides line up with TRBD1. Germline V CDR1 and CDR2: SQVTM, ANQGSEA. After removal of 7 bases from V and 4 bases from J, the junction contained 5 bases not matched to a gene. The CDR3 is 13 residues long. The CDR3 reads CSANRGPGNTIYF. The CDR3 region has the DNA TGCAGCGCAAACAGGGGGCCAGGAAACACCATATATTTT.

The chain uses TRBV5-1 and TRBJ2-4; 10 bases align to TRBD1. Trimming took 4 bases from V and 4 from J; bases not matched to a gene: 5. Germline-derived CDR1 and CDR2 are SGHRS and YFSETQ. The CDR3 runs 15 residues. This chain's CDR3 is CASSRGTGAKNIQYF. The DNA for the CDR3 is TGCGCCAGCAGCCGCGGGACAGGGGCAAAAAACATTCAGTACTTC.

The chain recombines TRBV12-3 or TRBV12-4 with TRBJ2-3, with D unclear. The CDR3 runs to 12 residues. V was cut by 5 bases and J by 7 bases, with 10 bases left in between. In DNA, the CDR3 is TGTGCCAGCAGTCCAGACTCATATACGCAGTATTTT. Protein product: CASSPDSYTQYF.

DNA for the CDR3: TGCAGTGCTAGTGATGCGGGGACAACTAATGAAAAACTGTTTTTT. Its protein product is CSASDAGTTNEKLFF. The chain has TRBV20-1 and TRBJ1-4; D is undetermined. Germline CDR1 reads DFQATT; CDR2 reads SNEGSKA (reference sequence). Deletions cut 3 bases from V and 0 bases from J, with 11 bases between. This CDR3 region has 15 residues.

The chain uses TRBV20-1 and TRBJ2-7; no reliable D call. V shed 0 bases and J shed 5 bases, with 5 bases lying between them. CDR3 size: 11 residues. Germline V gives CDR1 DFQATT, CDR2 SNEGSKA (reference sequence). The CDR3 sequence is CSAREPDEQYF. The CDR3 DNA sequence: TGCAGTGCTAGAGAGCCGGACGAGCAGTACTTC.

V and J are TRBV2 and TRBJ2-2, with D hard to call. Germline V gene data show CDR1 as SNHLY and CDR2 as FYNNEI. This CDR3 is 11 amino acids long. V was pared by 8 bases and J by 6 bases, with 7 bases between. The CDR3 region has the DNA TGTGCCAGCGGGTGGTCCGGGGAGCTGTTTTTT. Its protein is CASGWSGELFF.

This sequence joins TRBV7-9 and TRBJ2-3; either TRBD1 or TRBD2 may supply D (5 bases each). Deletions cut 6 bases from V and 0 bases from J, with 19 bases between. Germline CDR1 is SEHNR and CDR2 is FQNEAQ (reference sequence). The CDR3 contains 17 residues. Written as DNA, the CDR3 is TGTGCCAGCAGTTTCTTCCGGGACCCATCTAGCACAGATACGCAGTATTTT. This sequence encodes CASSFFRDPSSTDTQYF.

This sequence joins TRBV5-1 and TRBJ1-6; 7 bases agree with TRBD1. CDR1 is SGHRS, CDR2 YFSETQ, per germline. The CDR3 has 15 amino acids. V trimming: 3 bases; J trimming: 6 bases; junction bases outside the gene matches: 6. DNA for the CDR3: TGCGCCAGCAGCTCCGACAGGGCGGGTAATTCACCCCTCCACTTT. Protein: CASSSDRAGNSPLHF.

The chain uses TRBV4-1 and TRBJ2-7; the D gene is possibly TRBD1 (6 bases). Germline CDR1 is MGHRA and CDR2 is YSYEKL. V was clipped by 3 bases and J by 7 bases, with 13 bases between them. This CDR3 has 13 residues. The CDR3 loop reads CASSHGQNGEQYF. CDR3 bases: TGCGCCAGCAGCCATGGACAGAATGGGGAGCAGTACTTC.